This TCR beta chain came from a study of blood T cell repertoires in COVID-19. Using immunoSEQ multiplex PCR, the repertoire was profiled, and TCRdb retains in-frame clones only, with some absent. The sample consists of hundreds of thousands of clones, about 90% of them appearing once. Trimming removed 3 bases from V and 3 bases from J, with 15 bases in between. The CDR3 covers 16 residues. The germline CDR1 and CDR2 sequences are SNHLY and FYNNEI. The source material was PBMCs or T cells enriched from blood (not recorded which). The J gene is TRBJ1-5, the V gene TRBV2; no clear D gene. This TCR derives from a young woman who had recovered from COVID-19. CDR3 loop: CASSEKLIRDNQPQHF. The DNA for the CDR3 is TGTGCCAGCAGTGAGAAATTAATCCGGGACAATCAGCCCCAGCATTTT.